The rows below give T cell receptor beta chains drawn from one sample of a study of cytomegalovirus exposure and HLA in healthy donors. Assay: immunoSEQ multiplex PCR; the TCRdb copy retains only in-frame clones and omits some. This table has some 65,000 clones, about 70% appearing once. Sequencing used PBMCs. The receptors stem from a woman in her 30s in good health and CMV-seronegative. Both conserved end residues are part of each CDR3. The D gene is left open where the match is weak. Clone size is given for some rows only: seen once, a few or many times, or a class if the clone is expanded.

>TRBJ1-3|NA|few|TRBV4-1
TGCGCCAGCAGCCAAGATGGGAGGGGGGGCTCTGGAAACACCATATATTTT
CASSQDGRGGSGNTIYF
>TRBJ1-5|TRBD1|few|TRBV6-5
TGTGCCAGCAGTTTTACACAGGGGGCAGGACAGCCCCAGCATTTT
CASSFTQGAGQPQHF
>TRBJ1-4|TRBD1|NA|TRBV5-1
TGCGCCAGCAGTCCGACAGGGACCCCCAATGAAAAACTGTTTTTT
CASSPTGTPNEKLFF
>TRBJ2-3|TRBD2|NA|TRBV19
TGTGCCAGTAGTACAATAGCGGGGGTGGTGAATACGCAGTATTTT
CASSTIAGVVNTQYF
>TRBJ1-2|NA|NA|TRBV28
TGTGCCAGTAGGACAGCGGGAAGTGGCTACACCTTC
CASRTAGSGYTF
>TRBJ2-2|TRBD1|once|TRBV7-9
TGTGCCAGCAGAGAAACAGGGGCCACCGGGGAGCTGTTTTTT
CASRETGATGELFF
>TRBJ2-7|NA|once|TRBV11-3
TGTGCCAGCAGCTTAAGAAGGGGGTACGAGCAGTACTTC
CASSLRRGYEQYF
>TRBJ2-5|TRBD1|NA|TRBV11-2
TGTGCCAGCAGCTTATCCCGGGACAGGGGAAGGGAGACCCAGTACTTC
CASSLSRDRGRETQYF
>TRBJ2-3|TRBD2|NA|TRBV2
TGTGCCAGCAGGAAGAGTCCCAGGGGTAGCGGGGAAGATACGCAGTATTTT
CASRKSPRGSGEDTQYF
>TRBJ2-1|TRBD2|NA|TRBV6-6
TGTGCCAGCAGTTACCGGGGGGCCTACAATGAGCAGTTCTTC
CASSYRGAYNEQFF
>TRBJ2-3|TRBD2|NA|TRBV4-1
TGCGCCAGCAGCCCTGTAGCGGGGGGCACAGATACGCAGTATTTT
CASSPVAGGTDTQYF
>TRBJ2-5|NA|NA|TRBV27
TGTGCCAGCAGTTCTCCCAGTGCCGGGGAGACCCAGTACTTC
CASSSPSAGETQYF
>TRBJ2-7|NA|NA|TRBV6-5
TGTGCCAGCAGATACGAGGGGGCCTACGAGCAGTACTTC
CASRYEGAYEQYF
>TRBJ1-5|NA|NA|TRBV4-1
TGCGCCAGCAGCCAAGATGGGGGGGGACAGCCCCAGCATTTT
CASSQDGGGQPQHF
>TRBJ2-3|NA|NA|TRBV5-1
TGCGCCAGCAGCTTGGGACAGGTGTCAGATACGCAGTATTTT
CASSLGQVSDTQYF
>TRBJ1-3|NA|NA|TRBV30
TGTGCCTGGAGTAAAAGACAGGTCTCTGGAAACACCATATATTTT
CAWSKRQVSGNTIYF
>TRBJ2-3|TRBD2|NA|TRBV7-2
TGTGCCAGCAGAACTGCGACTAGCGGGGGATATACGCAGTATTTT
CASRTATSGGYTQYF
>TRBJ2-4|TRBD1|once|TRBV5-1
TGCGCCAGCAGCTTGGCCGGCGACAGGGTAAACATTCAGTACTTC
CASSLAGDRVNIQYF
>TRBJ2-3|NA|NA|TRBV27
TGTGCCAGCAGTCCTAAAGAGGAATCTAGCACAGATACGCAGTATTTT
CASSPKEESSTDTQYF
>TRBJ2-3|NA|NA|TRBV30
TGTGCCTGGAGTGTCCTAAACACAGATACGCAGTATTTT
CAWSVLNTDTQYF
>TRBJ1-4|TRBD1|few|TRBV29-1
TGCAGCGTTGAAGTTGGGGGACAGAGTAATGAAAAACTGTTTTTT
CSVEVGGQSNEKLFF
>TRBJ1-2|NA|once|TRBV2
TGTGCCAGCAGTGAGATCACAGGGCTAGACTATGGCTACACCTTC
CASSEITGLDYGYTF
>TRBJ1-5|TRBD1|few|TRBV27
TGTGCCAGCACCGCCGGGACAGGGGGAATCAATCAGCCCCAGCATTTT
CASTAGTGGINQPQHF
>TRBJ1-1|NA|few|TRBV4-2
TGTGCCAGCAGCCTAAGCAGGGAGAACACTGAAGCTTTCTTT
CASSLSRENTEAFF
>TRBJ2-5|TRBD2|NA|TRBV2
TGTGCCAGCAGGCGGGGGGCAGGGGAGACCCAGTACTTC
CASRRGAGETQYF
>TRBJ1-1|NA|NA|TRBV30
TGTGCCTGGAGAAGACAGTCGAACACTGAAGCTTTCTTT
CAWRRQSNTEAFF
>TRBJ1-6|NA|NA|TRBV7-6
TGTGCCAGCAGCTTAGATGTCCAATCACCCCTCCACTTT
CASSLDVQSPLHF
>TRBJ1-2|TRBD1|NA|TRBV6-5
TGTGCCAGCAGTTACTCTGGACAGGGGGCTAACTATGGCTACACCTTC
CASSYSGQGANYGYTF
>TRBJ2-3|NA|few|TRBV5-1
TGCGCCAGCAGCGTGGGCCCCGCGGGGCCCACAGATACGCAGTATTTT
CASSVGPAGPTDTQYF
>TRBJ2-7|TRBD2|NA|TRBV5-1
TGCGCCAGCAGCTTGAGGCCCCTGGCGGGGGAGATTCCTGGCGAGCAGTACTTC
CASSLRPLAGEIPGEQYF
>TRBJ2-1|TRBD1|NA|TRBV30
TGTGCCCAACTCCTCACAGGGGGCAATGAGCAGTTCTTC
CAQLLTGGNEQFF
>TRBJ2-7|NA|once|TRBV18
TGTGCCAGCTCACCATCTCGGGGATCCACCTACGAGCAGTACTTC
CASSPSRGSTYEQYF
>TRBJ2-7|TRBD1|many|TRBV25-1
TGTGCCAGCAGTGAATCGGTGGGGTTAACAGGGGGCATAAACGAGCAGTACTTC
CASSESVGLTGGINEQYF
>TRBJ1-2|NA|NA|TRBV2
TGTGCCAGCAGTGAGGGGGGAACTAACCTCTATGGCTACACCTTC
CASSEGGTNLYGYTF
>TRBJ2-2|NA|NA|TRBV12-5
TGTGCTAGTGGGCCCGCGACCGGGGAGCTGTTTTTT
CASGPATGELFF
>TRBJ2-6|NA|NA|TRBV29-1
TGCAGCGTTGAGTGGCAGGCAGTCTCTGGGGCCAACGTCCTGACTTTC
CSVEWQAVSGANVLTF
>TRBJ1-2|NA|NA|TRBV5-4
TGTGCCAGCAGCTTGGTGTCAGGGGATGGCTACACCTTC
CASSLVSGDGYTF